These 9 T cell receptor beta chains were sequenced from one sample in a study of cytomegalovirus exposure and HLA in healthy donors. Vbeta (60) and Jbeta (13) primers were used in the PCR. Sequencing was performed with immunoSEQ multiplex PCR; in TCRdb, only in-frame clones are kept and a portion is missing. Of over 100,000 clones listed, around three quarters were seen once; the top ten hold approximately 5.3%. Sequencing used PBMCs. The receptor set was obtained from a woman between 18 and 29 years old in good health and CMV-seropositive.

This clone was picked up a small number of times. The chain links TRBV9 to TRBJ2-2; TRBD2 agrees at 11 bases. Germline V CDR1 and CDR2: SGDLS, YYNGEE. This CDR3 contains 19 residues. J gave up 4 bases and V 4 bases, and 15 bases lay outside the gene matches. This chain's CDR3 is CASSTPSRGTSGFTGELFF. CDR3 sequence (DNA): TGTGCCAGCAGCACCCCCAGTCGGGGGACTAGCGGCTTCACCGGGGAGCTGTTTTTT.

The chain uses TRBV25-1 and TRBJ2-5; 12 bases agree with TRBD1. The better agreement between TRBJ2-7 and the DNA end casts doubt on the J call. This CDR3 has 14 residues. Per the germline V gene, CDR1 is MGHDK and CDR2 is SYGVNS. The CDR3 sequence: CASRGTGGDYEQYF. CDR3 DNA sequence: TGTGCCAGCAGGGGGACAGGGGGCGACTACGAGCAGTACTTC.

The V and J genes are TRBV28 and TRBJ1-2, with D maybe TRBD1 (5 bases). The germline V gene encodes CDR1 MDHEN and CDR2 SYDVKM. The CDR3 contains 15 residues. V was cut by 5 bases and J by 0 bases, with 13 bases left in between. The CDR3: CASSPTSGANYGYTF. The CDR3 nucleotides are TGTGCCAGCAGTCCCACCTCGGGGGCTAACTATGGCTACACCTTC.

V is TRBV6-5 and J is TRBJ1-1, with D possibly matching TRBD1 (5 bases). V gave up 2 bases and J gave up 4 bases, with 8 bases separating them. Looked up from germline, CDR1 is MNHEY and CDR2 is SVGAGI. This CDR3 comprises 13 residues. For the CDR3, the DNA is TGTGCCAGCAGTTACGGGGCAGGCACTGAAGCTTTCTTT. It specifies CASSYGAGTEAFF.

This chain links TRBV21-1 with TRBJ2-7; TRBD2 reflects the table's D call only, with no check against the DNA. TRBV21-1 is a pseudogene. The CDR3 contains 12 residues. The CDR3 sequence: CASSPLSYEQYF. The CDR3, as DNA: TGTGCCAGCAGTCCCTTATCCTACGAGCAGTACTTC.

The chain couples TRBV4-2 to TRBJ1-4; 7 nucleotides agree with TRBD1. V lost 6 bases and J lost 8; bases outside the gene matches: 12. Germline V gene lookup returns CDR1 LGHNA and CDR2 YNFKEQ. The length of the CDR3 is 15 residues. CDR3 nucleotides: TGTGCCAGCAGTCAAAACAGGGGTTCGTGGGAAAAACTGTTTTTT. Translation gives CASSQNRGSWEKLFF.

This chain links TRBV6-5 with TRBJ1-4, with TRBD1 matching 10 bases. The germline gives CDR1 MNHEY, CDR2 SVGAGI. V shed 2 bases and J 7 bases; nucleotides not matched to a gene: 1. This CDR3 region has 14 residues. For the CDR3, the DNA is TGTGCCAGCAGTTACGGGACAGGGGCTGAAAAACTGTTTTTT. It encodes CASSYGTGAEKLFF.

This clone was counted once. This chain uses TRBV7-3 with TRBJ1-1, with D unresolved. The CDR3 length is 13 residues. With 5 bases removed from V and 0 bases from J, the gap between germline ends came to 7 bases. In germline, CDR1 is SGHTA, CDR2 FQGTGA. The CDR3 is CASSDQVNTEAFF. The DNA for the CDR3 is TGTGCCAGCAGCGATCAGGTGAACACTGAAGCTTTCTTT. Drawing the rest from reference TRBV7-3 and TRBJ1-1, the complete variable domain is GAGVSQTPSNKVTEKGKYVELRCDPISGHTALYWYRQSLGQGPEFLIYFQGTGAADDSGLPNDRFFAVRPEGSVSTLKIQRTERGDSAVYLCASSDQVNTEAFFGQGTRLTVV.

The chain has TRBV4-1 and TRBJ1-2; D might be TRBD1 (5 bases). V dropped 0 bases and J dropped 7 bases, with 12 bases sitting between them. The CDR3 runs to 14 residues. Germline V CDR1 and CDR2: MGHRA, YSYEKL. This chain's CDR3 is CASSQDLGGGGYTF. The CDR3 coding sequence is TGCGCCAGCAGCCAAGATCTGGGGGGAGGTGGCTACACCTTC.